The clone carrying this TCR beta chain was observed a handful of times. What it binds is not known. The sample belongs to a study of T cell responses to AZD1222 COVID-19 vaccine. This CDR3 has 16 amino acids. Trimming pared 0 bases from V and 2 bases from J, leaving 14 bases between. CDR1 and CDR2 (germline): LNHDA, SQIVND (reference sequence). The study, taken as a whole, reports: Repertoires were obtained solely post-peak T cell response. Mapped onto spike, vaccine-associated CD4 TCRs spanned it and were dominant at 160-218 and 743-854. Females outnumbered males among donors, who were mostly white British; clonal diversity was possibly underestimated. Seropositive at baseline were only a handful of AZD1222 recipients.

TCRdb's copy holds only in-frame clones and misses some; the assay was immunoSEQ multiplex PCR. The sample yields 200,000 or so clones, 87% seen once. The gene calls are TRBV19 and TRBJ2-7, with no clear D. The TCR originated in an adult in good health. The source was peripheral blood, collected on day 0 of MenACWY control vaccination. The CDR3 DNA reads TGTGCCAGTAGTATAGAGTCGAAAACTGGGACCTACGAGCAGTACTTC. Protein sequence: CASSIESKTGTYEQYF.